These 32 T cell receptor beta chains share one sample of origin, sequenced in a study of glioma-infiltrating T cells. Amplification of TCR alpha and beta CDR3 regions from RNA used iRepertoire nested multiplex PCR. TCRdb re-derived calls from the multiplex PCR reads in MiXCR, one entry per CDR3 protein. The profile shows fewer than 500,000 distinct CDR3 sequences, around 45% of them singletons. Sequencing was carried out using glioma tissue, nonneoplastic brain tissue, or PBMCs (not recorded which). The source is a human donor with low-grade glioma or glioblastoma, undergoing nonglioma brain surgery, or in good health (not recorded which).

This clonotype has a handful of counts. The J gene is TRBJ2-1, the V gene TRBV20-1; 9 bases are shared with TRBD1. The CDR3 loop spans 14 amino acids. Trimming removed 6 bases from V and 5 bases from J; junction bases left unmatched: 8. Germline V gene sequence: CDR1 DFQATT, CDR2 SNEGSKA (reference sequence). This CDR3 reads CSAQDRGLNNEQFF. The CDR3 DNA sequence: TGCAGTGCCCAGGACAGGGGATTGAACAATGAGCAGTTCTTC.

This chain connects TRBV7-6 to TRBJ2-7; tentatively, D is TRBD1 (6 bases). Germline V lookup: CDR1 SGHVS, CDR2 FNYEAQ. CDR3 length: 14 residues. The V gene lost 5 bases and the J gene lost 0 bases, with 11 bases spanning the gap. CDR3 DNA: TGTGCCAGCAGCCAAACAGGGATCTCCTACGAGCAGTACTTC. Translated, it gives CASSQTGISYEQYF.

This clonotype has only one observation. This may stem from a read error, because a much larger clone lies one nucleotide away. V usage is TRBV6-2 or TRBV6-3 and J usage is TRBJ1-5; 12 nucleotides agree with TRBD1. After removal of 6 bases from V and 6 bases from J, the junction contained 9 bases not matched to a gene. The CDR3 length is 16 residues. From germline, CDR1 is MNHEY and CDR2 SVGEGT. This CDR3 reads CASSPGTGGVSQPQHF. For the CDR3, the DNA is TGTGCCAGCAGCCCTGGGACAGGGGGCGTCAGTCAGCCCCAGCATTTT.

This clonotype has only a few counts. V usage is TRBV7-2 and J usage is TRBJ2-7; 7 bases are shared with TRBD1. The germline gives CDR1 SGHTA, CDR2 FQGNSA. This CDR3 contains 14 residues. J lost 2 bases, V lost 5 bases, and 6 bases had no gene match. The CDR3 reads CASSPWDSTYEQYF. DNA of the CDR3: TGTGCCAGCAGCCCGTGGGACAGTACCTACGAGCAGTACTTC.

This clonotype was seen a handful of times. This rearrangement joins TRBV3-1 to TRBJ1-5; D might be TRBD1 (6 bases). CDR1 is LGHDT, CDR2 YNNKEL, per germline (reference sequence). Trimming took off 5 bases at V and 9 bases at J, with 11 bases between the two ends. CDR3 length: 12 amino acids. The CDR3 region has the DNA TGTGCCAGCAGCTCCCTACAGGGGCCCCAGCATTTT. As protein: CASSSLQGPQHF.

This clonotype occurred many times. J is TRBJ2-7 and V is TRBV28; D ambiguous. Germline assignment: CDR1 MDHEN and CDR2 SYDVKM. Trimming took off 5 bases at V and 4 bases at J, with 6 bases between the two ends. CDR3 size: 11 residues. The CDR3 is CASSAFYEQYF. The CDR3 DNA reads as TGTGCCAGCAGTGCCTTTTACGAGCAGTACTTC.

This clonotype was picked up a small number of times. The chain employs TRBV5-1 and TRBJ2-5; the D gene is possibly TRBD1 (6 bases). Trimming took off 5 bases at V and 0 bases at J, with 11 bases between the two ends. Germline CDR1 SGHRS, CDR2 YFSETQ. CDR3 length: 14 residues. The CDR3 DNA reads TGCGCCAGCAGATCGGACAGTTACCAAGAGACCCAGTACTTC. It encodes CASRSDSYQETQYF.

The CDR3 region is CASSVPGLPDTQYF. The CDR3 bases are TGTGCCAGCAGCGTCCCGGGACTACCAGATACGCAGTATTTT. V gene TRBV4-2 combines with J gene TRBJ2-3; 7 bases match TRBD2. Germline values: CDR1 LGHNA, CDR2 YNFKEQ. The CDR3 has 14 amino acids. Unmatched junction bases numbered 6, after V lost 5 bases and J lost 4 bases.

Regarding this clonotype: A much larger clone lies one base from this, so it may be a read error. The CDR3 does not end in the conserved phenylalanine or tryptophan, so this is likely a read error. The CDR3 DNA reads TGTGCCACCAGCAGAGAGGGCGGGAGCTCCTACAATGAGCAGTTCTTA. Protein product: CATSREGGSSYNEQFL. This rearrangement joins TRBV15 to TRBJ2-1, with 7 nucleotides matching TRBD2. The CDR3 has 16 residues. V was clipped by 0 bases and J by 0 bases; unmatched bases: 2. Germline CDR1 is LNHNV and CDR2 is YYDKDF (reference sequence).

The J gene is TRBJ1-5, the V gene TRBV11-3; D unclear. Between the trimmed V and J ends, which lost 6 bases and 1 base, there was a span of 16 bases. Germline loops: CDR1 SGHNT, CDR2 YENEEA. CDR3 size: 16 residues. Here the CDR3 reads CASRGKFGLSNQPQHF. The CDR3 DNA reads as TGTGCCAGCAGGGGAAAGTTCGGCCTGAGCAATCAGCCCCAGCATTTT.

For this clonotype: The CDR3 does not close with the conserved phenylalanine or tryptophan, likely indicating a read error. This sequence joins TRBV4-2 and TRBJ2-5; D is uncertain. Germline-derived CDR1 and CDR2 are LGHNA and YNFKEQ. V gave up 4 bases and J gave up 4 bases, with 16 bases separating them. The CDR3 extends over 15 amino acids. Here the CDR3 DNA reads TGTGCCAGCAGCCTAACGGGCCTCCAAGGAGAGACCCAGTACGTC. Translation: CASSLTGLQGETQYV.

This clonotype showed up many times. V and J are TRBV27 and TRBJ2-3; TRBD2 aligns across 7 bases. The CDR3 spans 14 residues. J gave up 4 bases and V 4 bases, and 5 bases lay outside the gene matches. Germline values: CDR1 MNHEY, CDR2 SMNVEV (reference sequence). In DNA, the CDR3 is TGTGCCAGCAGTTCCCCCCTAGCGGCAGATACGCAGTATTTT. It specifies CASSSPLAADTQYF.

This clonotype was seen a handful of times. The CDR3 protein is CASSYLTGSYEQYF. The DNA of the CDR3 is TGTGCCAGCAGTTACCTGACAGGAAGCTACGAGCAGTACTTC. The J gene is TRBJ2-7, the V gene TRBV28; tentatively, D is TRBD1 (6 bases). The CDR3 sequence is 14 residues long. Trimming took off 4 bases at V and 3 bases at J, with 13 bases between the two ends. CDR1 and CDR2 (germline): MDHEN, SYDVKM. The complete variable domain, with remaining parts taken from reference TRBV28 and TRBJ2-7, reads DVKVTQSSRYLVKRTGEKVFLECVQDMDHENMFWYRQDPGLGLRLIYFSYDVKMKEKGDIPEGYSVSREKKERFSLILESASTNQTSMYLCASSYLTGSYEQYFGPGTRLTVT.

The V call is TRBV6-5, the J call TRBJ2-7; 10 positions match TRBD2. The CDR3 is 17 residues long. Germline lookup yields CDR1 MNHEY and CDR2 SVGAGI. The J segment lost 4 bases and the V segment lost 2 bases, leaving 11 bases of the junction unmatched. CDR3 DNA sequence: TGTGCCAGCAGTTACGATACTAGGACTAGCGGAAAATACGAGCAGTACTTC. This sequence encodes CASSYDTRTSGKYEQYF.

As concerns this clonotype: A read error may produce the germline difference seen at one junction end. The rearrangement links TRBV12-3 or TRBV12-4 to TRBJ1-1, with TRBD1 as a possible D gene (6 bases). The CDR3 is 16 residues long. This CDR3 reads CASTSVRGGRGHEAFF. DNA for the CDR3: TGTGCCAGCACCTCCGTTAGAGGGGGACGTGGCCATGAAGCCTTCTTT.

This clonotype was picked up a small number of times. The chain combines TRBV6-1 with TRBJ1-2, with 8 bases aligning to TRBD1. The V segment lost 6 bases and the J segment 4 bases; nucleotides outside the gene matches: 7. Looked up from germline, CDR1 is MNHNS and CDR2 is SASEGT. The CDR3 is 14 residues long. The CDR3 DNA is TGTGCCAGCAGCCGGGACAGGTCTACCTATGGCTACACCTTC. Amino acid sequence: CASSRDRSTYGYTF.

This clonotype was counted at least ten times. The chain links TRBV20-1 to TRBJ2-3; 7 bases are shared with TRBD2. The CDR3 extends over 13 amino acids. Per the germline V gene, CDR1 is DFQATT and CDR2 is SNEGSKA (reference sequence). With 5 bases clipped from V and 2 bases from J, the junction kept 4 bases outside the gene matches. This CDR3 is CSAQREATDTQYF. The CDR3 DNA reads TGCAGTGCTCAGCGGGAAGCCACAGATACGCAGTATTTT.

The CDR3 sequence is CASPRLVYEQYF. Here the CDR3 DNA reads TGTGCCAGCCCCCGACTAGTTTACGAGCAGTACTTC. The chain uses TRBV7-4 and TRBJ2-7, with D maybe TRBD2 (6 bases). Trimming took off 8 bases at V and 4 bases at J, with 12 bases between the two ends. This CDR3 is 12 amino acids long. Germline CDR1 reads SGHVT; CDR2 reads SQSDAQ.

This clonotype was observed a handful of times. The J gene is TRBJ1-3, the V gene TRBV10-3; possibly TRBD1 for D (6 bases). Germline CDR1 is ENHRY and CDR2 is SYGVKD. Deletions cut 9 bases from V and 0 bases from J, with 15 bases between. CDR3 length: 15 amino acids. The CDR3 DNA reads as TGTGCCATAGGGGGGGGTACCGGCTCTGGAAACACCATATATTTT. It encodes CAIGGGTGSGNTIYF.

Turning to this clonotype: At one boundary the junction diverges from the germline segment, which might be a read error. J is TRBJ2-1 and V is TRBV4-1, with 7 bases lining up with TRBD2. This CDR3 spans 17 amino acids. Per the germline V gene, CDR1 is MGHRA and CDR2 is YSYEKL. The CDR3 nucleotides are TGCGCCAGCAGCCAAGATTCCGCCGCGGGAGTCGGCGATGAGCAGTTGTTC. As protein: CASSQDSAAGVGDEQLF.

This clonotype was detected ten times or more. The genes are TRBV25-1 and TRBJ2-1, with TRBD2 identical over 7 bases. Germline CDR1 is MGHDK and CDR2 is SYGVNS. Germline trimming cut 3 bases from V and 6 bases from J; bases unmatched to any gene: 5. CDR3 length: 14 amino acids. CDR3 amino acids: CASSETGTINEQFF. The CDR3 nucleotides read TGTGCCAGCAGTGAGACCGGGACTATCAATGAGCAGTTCTTC.

This clonotype was observed many times. The V call is TRBV27, the J call TRBJ2-2, with D unresolved. The germline V and J ends were trimmed by 3 bases and 6 bases, with 8 bases remaining between them. This CDR3 is 13 amino acids long. Germline CDR1 reads MNHEY; CDR2 reads SMNVEV (reference sequence). The CDR3 region has the DNA TGTGCCAGCAGTTTCGGGTTGGCCGGGGAGCTGTTTTTT. This sequence encodes CASSFGLAGELFF.

This chain links TRBV28 with TRBJ2-5, with 7 nucleotides matching TRBD1. V trimming: 10 bases; J trimming: 5 bases; junction bases outside the gene matches: 10. This CDR3 contains 13 residues. Germline V gene data show CDR1 as MDHEN and CDR2 as SYDVKM. In nucleotides, the CDR3 is TGTGCCACTACGAGGGGGCGGATGGAGACCCAGTACTTC. Protein sequence: CATTRGRMETQYF.

This clonotype showed up just once. The chain is built from TRBV7-2 and TRBJ2-7, with 12 bases that match TRBD2. The V segment lost 8 bases and the J segment 2 bases; nucleotides outside the gene matches: 13. The CDR3 sequence is 17 residues long. The germline V gene has CDR1 SGHTA and CDR2 FQGNSA. CDR3 in DNA: TGTGCCAGCTCCGGACTAGCGGGGATGGGGGCAACCTACGAGCAGTACTTC. It yields the protein CASSGLAGMGATYEQYF.

The chain carries TRBV4-1 and TRBJ1-4; no reliable D call. Germline V gives CDR1 MGHRA, CDR2 YSYEKL. The CDR3 totals 12 residues. Trimming removed 4 bases at V and 8 bases at J, with 8 bases between. The CDR3 here is CASSLEREKLFF. In nucleotides, the CDR3 is TGCGCCAGCAGCCTCGAGAGAGAAAAACTGTTTTTT.

This clonotype was seen repeatedly, ten times or more. The chain combines TRBV24-1 with TRBJ2-7; D gene uncertain. Trimming shortened V by 3 bases and J by 4 bases, and 6 bases separated the two germline ends. Germline CDR1 is KGHDR and CDR2 is SFDVKD. This CDR3 has 12 residues. The CDR3 nucleotides are TGTGCCACCAGTGATATAGGGTACGAGCAGTACTTC. Amino acid sequence: CATSDIGYEQYF.

About this clonotype: Since the CDR3 does not end with the conserved phenylalanine or tryptophan, this likely comes from a read error. This chain uses TRBV12-3 or TRBV12-4 with TRBJ1-2; D unclear. The CDR3 extends over 13 amino acids. The V end lost 6 bases, the J end lost 4 bases, and 12 bases lay between the germline ends. For the CDR3, the DNA is TGTGCCAGCAGCCCCAGGCCTCCCTATGGCTACACCCTC. This encodes CASSPRPPYGYTL.

This clonotype appeared many times. This rearrangement joins TRBV6-2 or TRBV6-3 to TRBJ2-7, with 7 bases identical to TRBD1. The CDR3 loop spans 15 amino acids. Germline CDR1 MNHEY, CDR2 SVGEGT. V lost 4 bases to trimming and J lost 3 bases; unmatched junction nucleotides: 9. The CDR3 loop is CASSSIGTEGYEQYF. DNA for the CDR3: TGTGCCAGCAGTTCCATCGGGACAGAAGGCTACGAGCAGTACTTC.

Of note for this clonotype: A much larger clone is a single base away; this may be a read error. The rearrangement joins TRBV27 to TRBJ2-6; D could derive from TRBD1 or TRBD2 (5 bases each). This CDR3 comprises 15 residues. Trimming cost V 6 bases and J 3 bases, with 12 bases left between them. The V gene's germline CDR1 is MNHEY and CDR2 SMNVEV (reference sequence). CDR3: CASRGTYYGANVLTF. DNA of the CDR3: TGTGCCAGCAGGGGGACCTACTATGGGGCCAACGTCCTGACTTTC. Complete variable domain (other parts from reference TRBV27 and TRBJ2-6): EAQVTQNPRYLITVTGKKLTVTCSQNMNHEYMSWYRQDPGLGLRQIYYSMNVEVTDKGDVPEGYKVSRKEKRNFPLILESPSPNQTSLYFCASRGTYYGANVLTFGAGSRLTVL.

This chain joins TRBV4-2 and TRBJ1-2; perhaps TRBD1 as D (5 bases). The CDR3 runs 15 residues. Trimming took off 0 bases at V and 12 bases at J, with 20 bases between the two ends. CDR1 is LGHNA, CDR2 YNFKEQ, per germline. The CDR3 region is CASSQEFGRAVVDTF. Written as DNA, the CDR3 is TGTGCCAGCAGCCAAGAATTTGGCAGGGCGGTCGTGGACACCTTC.

This chain joins TRBV28 and TRBJ2-7; D gene unclear. Trimming stripped 3 bases from V and 2 bases from J, with 17 bases between. Germline loops: CDR1 MDHEN, CDR2 SYDVKM. This CDR3 spans 16 amino acids. CDR3 in amino acids: CASSFRSGYPTYEQYF. Here the CDR3 DNA reads TGTGCCAGCAGTTTTCGGTCCGGATACCCCACCTACGAGCAGTACTTC. The variable domain in full, with the rest retrieved from reference TRBV28 and TRBJ2-7, is DVKVTQSSRYLVKRTGEKVFLECVQDMDHENMFWYRQDPGLGLRLIYFSYDVKMKEKGDIPEGYSVSREKKERFSLILESASTNQTSMYLCASSFRSGYPTYEQYFGPGTRLTVT.

This rearrangement joins TRBV20-1 to TRBJ1-4; a possible D gene is TRBD1 (5 bases). The CDR3 contains 15 residues. Germline-derived CDR1 and CDR2 are DFQATT and SNEGSKA (reference sequence). V lost 6 bases and J 1 base, leaving 15 bases between the germline ends. Here the CDR3 DNA reads TGCAGTGCCCCATCGCCCAGGGAAACTAATGAAAAACTGTTTTTT. Translating it yields CSAPSPRETNEKLFF.